This T cell receptor (beta chain) was found in a study of beta chain features in type 1 diabetes. Study information: The patient and healthy donor groups were comparable for age, gender and cell yields. Study-level points and caveats: In all four CD4+ subsets, TCRB CDR3 length was significantly, moderately reduced in type 1 diabetes. Patients' naive, central memory and regulatory TCRB repertoires appeared more alike than those of healthy donors.

Isolated RNA was reverse transcribed in full, so expressed TCRB transcripts were sequenced. Mean read depth for naive, central memory and regulatory T cell samples was about 3.6 million reads. The repertoire was sequenced with immunoSEQ multiplex PCR; TCRdb's copy has only in-frame clones and lacks some. Here the sample spans around 710,000 clones, around 11% being singletons. The length of the CDR3 is 15 residues. V was pared by 4 bases and J by 0 bases, with 10 bases between. Germline V CDR1 and CDR2: SGHKS, YYEKEE (reference sequence). A few counts support this clone. The antigen remains unidentified.

The sequence derives from a man aged 30-40 years with type 1 diabetes. Sequenced material: naive CD4+ T cells from blood. The V gene is TRBV5-5, the J gene TRBJ2-2; D is possibly TRBD1 (6 bases). Here the CDR3 reads CASSPGHSNTGELFF. CDR3 in DNA: TGTGCCAGCAGCCCGGGACACTCGAACACCGGGGAGCTGTTTTTT.